This T cell receptor (beta chain) was captured in a study of blood T cell repertoires in COVID-19. TCRdb's copy holds only in-frame clones and misses some; the assay was immunoSEQ multiplex PCR. Of more than 200,000 clones in the sample, over 75% were seen once. Enrolled through a virtual design, the participants were between 18 and 89 years of age and came from some 26 US areas. Categorization into cohorts depended on clinical history that participants reported. Within the 2 weeks before study entry, each person in the exposed group met a COVID-19 case. V lost 5 bases and J lost 2; bases outside the gene matches: 6. The CDR3 is 15 amino acids. The germline V gene encodes CDR1 GTSNPN and CDR2 SVGIG (reference sequence).

The chain has TRBV30 and TRBJ1-3; 10 positions match TRBD1. The source material was PBMCs or T cells enriched from blood (not recorded which). This clonotype originated in a woman in her twenties or thirties who had been exposed to COVID-19. CDR3 sequence reads: CAWSTGGEAGNTIYF. CDR3 DNA sequence: TGTGCCTGGTCGACAGGGGGCGAGGCTGGAAACACCATATATTTT. The full variable domain, rest sourced from reference TRBV30 and TRBJ1-3, is SQTIHQWPATLVQPVGSPLSLECTVEGTSNPNLYWYRQAAGRGLQLLFYSVGIGQISSEVPQNLSASRPQDRQFILSSKKLLLSDSGFYLCAWSTGGEAGNTIYFGEGSWLTVV.